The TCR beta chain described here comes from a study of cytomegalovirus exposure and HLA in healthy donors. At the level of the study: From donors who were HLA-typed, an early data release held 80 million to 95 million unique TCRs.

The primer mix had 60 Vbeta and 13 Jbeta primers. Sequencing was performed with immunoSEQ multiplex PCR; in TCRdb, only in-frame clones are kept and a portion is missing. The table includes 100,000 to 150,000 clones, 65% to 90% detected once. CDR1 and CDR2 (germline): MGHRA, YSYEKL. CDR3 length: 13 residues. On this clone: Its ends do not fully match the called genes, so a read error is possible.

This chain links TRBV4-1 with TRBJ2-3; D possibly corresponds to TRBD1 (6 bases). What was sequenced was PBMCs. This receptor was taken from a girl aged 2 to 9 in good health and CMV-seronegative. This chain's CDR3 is CASSQVWPGAKAF. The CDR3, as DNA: TGCGCCAGCAGCCAAGTATGGCCAGGGGCTAAGGCTTTT.